Listed here are 6 T cell receptor beta chains from one sample, sequenced in a study of OX40 agonist ivuxolimab in advanced cancers. Method: immunoSEQ multiplex PCR; TCRdb's copy keeps in-frame clones and lacks some. The sample records over 40,000 clones, 86% being singletons. The starting material was CD4+ or CD8+ T cells sorted from blood, obtained in a trial of the OX40 agonist ivuxolimab. The receptors originated from an adult with an advanced solid tumor such as melanoma, head and neck, liver or kidney cancer.

The gene calls are TRBV7-3 and TRBJ1-1; a possible D gene is TRBD1 (6 bases). V lost 5 bases to trimming and J lost 3 bases, with 16 bases between them. CDR3 length: 15 amino acids. From germline, CDR1 is SGHTA and CDR2 FQGTGA. CDR3 DNA: TGTGCCAGCAGCCCCAACGGACAGTCTTACACTGAAGCTTTCTTT. This codes for CASSPNGQSYTEAFF.

The V gene is TRBV5-1, the J gene TRBJ2-5, with 7 bases lining up with TRBD1. Trimming took 7 bases from V and 5 from J; bases not matched to a gene: 11. This CDR3 is 14 amino acids long. In germline, CDR1 is SGHRS, CDR2 YFSETQ. This CDR3 reads CASERGRGGETQYF. CDR3 nucleotides: TGCGCCAGCGAGAGGGGGCGCGGTGGGGAGACCCAGTACTTC.

The chain carries TRBV19 and TRBJ2-7; a possible D gene is TRBD1 (5 bases). The germline CDR1 and CDR2 sequences are LNHDA and SQIVND (reference sequence). The CDR3 extends over 15 amino acids. Trimming shortened V by 3 bases and J by 0 bases, and 12 bases separated the two germline ends. The CDR3 bases are TGTGCCAGTAGTATCGGACACCCGAGCTCCTACGAGCAGTACTTC. Its protein is CASSIGHPSSYEQYF.

The chain employs TRBV7-9 and TRBJ1-5; 9 bases align to TRBD1. The germline V gene has CDR1 SEHNR and CDR2 FQNEAQ (reference sequence). Trimming cost V 4 bases and J 6 bases; bases outside gene matches: 10. This CDR3 comprises 16 residues. CDR3 coding DNA: TGTGCCAGCAGCTCATCGGACAGGGGTACGGTTCAGCCCCAGCATTTT. Encoded protein: CASSSSDRGTVQPQHF. The full variable domain, completed using reference TRBV7-9 and TRBJ1-5, is DTGVSQNPRHKITKRGQNVTFRCDPISEHNRLYWYRQTLGQGPEFLTYFQNEAQLEKSRLLSDRFSAERPKGSFSTLEIQRTEQGDSAMYLCASSSSDRGTVQPQHFGDGTRLSIL.

In this sample, this clone turned up once. As DNA, the CDR3 is TGTGCCAGCAGCTTAAGTTTCCAGGGAAAGGGCCAGTACTTC. It is translated as CASSLSFQGKGQYF. This chain uses TRBV7-9 with TRBJ2-5, with D possibly TRBD1 on 5 matching bases. Germline V CDR1 and CDR2: SEHNR, FQNEAQ (reference sequence). This CDR3 region has 14 residues. V was pared by 2 bases and J by 10 bases, with 17 bases between.

The chain uses TRBV4-1 and TRBJ2-1; possible D gene TRBD1, 5 bases. Trimming removed 0 bases from V and 5 bases from J, with 14 bases in between. CDR1 is MGHRA and CDR2 is YSYEKL in the germline V gene. This CDR3 comprises 16 residues. Here the CDR3 reads CASSQENQRGHNEQFF. The DNA for the CDR3 is TGCGCCAGCAGCCAAGAGAATCAAAGGGGTCACAATGAGCAGTTCTTC.